This T cell receptor beta chain is drawn from a study of CD8+ T cells in alopecia areata. Overall study: Tofacitinib administration persisted for 6 to 18 months, succeeded by 6 months off drug. Notes on the study in general: Across lesional scalp, and particularly alopecia totalis/universalis, clonality surpassed that of normal scalp. While patients received tofacitinib, many expanded lesional clones remained present in scalp and blood. Scalp clonality, together with expanded CD8+ clones among the top 100, fell significantly with tofacitinib.

Noted treatment: oral pan-JAK inhibitor, 5-10 mg twice daily. Germline V lookup: CDR1 MGHRA, CDR2 YSYEKL. The CDR3 loop spans 15 amino acids. V trimming: 5 bases; J trimming: 0 bases; junction bases outside the gene matches: 6. Extracted RNA was reverse transcribed into cDNA, the sequencing template. TCRdb keeps only in-frame clones here, not all; method: immunoSEQ multiplex PCR. This repertoire shows about 180,000 clones, 58% found once; its top ten account for 16%. This clone was detected only a few times. The antigen is not known. Sequenced here: CD4+ T cells sorted from blood, sampled at roughly week 55, from a patient treated with tofacitinib. The chain couples TRBV4-1 to TRBJ1-2, with 7 bases lining up with TRBD1. This sequence was found in a human donor with alopecia areata. The CDR3 bases are TGCGCCAGCAGCTTCGACAGGGCTGCTAACTATGGCTACACCTTC. Protein product: CASSFDRAANYGYTF.